Listed here is a single T cell receptor (beta chain). Its antigen is still unknown. Using a J-beta primer mix together with a sample-barcoded 5' primer, a second PCR was run for about 6 to 11 cycles. Every sample gave at least 2.5 million paired-end reads containing CDR3. TCRdb itself ran the 5' RACE reads through MiXCR, one entry per CDR3 protein. The sample carries approximately 800,000 distinct CDR3 sequences, 46% recorded once. The CDR3 loop spans 13 amino acids. Germline assignment: CDR1 ENHRY and CDR2 SYGVKD. With 6 bases clipped from V and 6 bases from J, the junction kept 2 bases outside the gene matches. The sample providers were healthy Caucasian people from Russia, aged roughly 6 to 95. These data come from a study of blood T cells in healthy people across ages. Study findings and constraints: Roughly linear declines in TCR beta diversity per million T cells occurred with age. Versus aged donors, long-lived donors had higher diversity and more naive CD4+ cells.

Specimen: blood. The TCR comes from an elderly man in good health. The chain recombines TRBV10-3 with TRBJ1-4; 9 nucleotides agree with TRBD1. Here the CDR3 reads CAIRTGGDEKLFF. In DNA, the CDR3 is TGTGCCATCAGGACAGGGGGTGATGAAAAACTGTTTTTT.